A single sample gave rise to the 4 T cell receptor beta chains below, sequenced in a study of blood T cell repertoires in COVID-19. The data were produced by immunoSEQ multiplex PCR, yet TCRdb's version contains in-frame clones alone and is incomplete. Counted here are about 220,000 clones, roughly 84% occurring once; the ten biggest clones make up 6.8%. Sequenced: PBMCs or T cells enriched from blood (not recorded which). The receptors shown here come from a middle-aged woman who had recovered from COVID-19.

The gene calls are TRBV3-1 (or the pseudogene TRBV3-2) and TRBJ1-2; D unclear. The CDR3 consists of 12 residues. Germline assignment: CDR1 LGHDT and CDR2 YNNKEL (reference sequence). Trimming took off 0 bases at V and 4 bases at J, with 3 bases between the two ends. The CDR3 sequence is CASSQDIYGYTF. The CDR3 DNA sequence: TGTGCCAGCAGCCAAGATATCTATGGCTACACCTTC.

The V gene is TRBV7-2, the J gene TRBJ1-5; TRBD1 might be the D (5 bases). Germline V gives CDR1 SGHTA, CDR2 FQGNSA. The V end was cut by 3 bases, the J end by 7 bases, with 16 bases between. CDR3 length: 15 residues. CDR3 nucleotide sequence: TGTGCCAGCAGCTTCTATAGGGGCGTAGACCAGCCCCAGCATTTT. Its protein is CASSFYRGVDQPQHF.

The chain employs TRBV11-3 and TRBJ2-1; 8 bases fit TRBD2. J gave up 4 bases and V 2 bases, and 4 bases lay outside the gene matches. The V gene's germline CDR1 is SGHNT and CDR2 YENEEA. The CDR3 consists of 15 residues. CDR3 loop: CASSLYAGGYNEQFF. CDR3 in DNA: TGTGCCAGCAGCTTATACGCGGGGGGATACAATGAGCAGTTCTTC.

The genes are TRBV2 and TRBJ1-5; D uncertain. CDR1 is SNHLY, CDR2 FYNNEI, per germline. CDR3 size: 13 residues. Trimming removed 7 bases at V and 3 bases at J, with 10 bases between. The CDR3 reads CASTRKVNQPQHF. The CDR3 region has the DNA TGTGCCAGCACGAGGAAAGTCAATCAGCCCCAGCATTTT.